A selection of T cell receptor beta chains follows, all from one sample in a study of blood T cell repertoires in COVID-19. TCRdb keeps only in-frame clones here, not all; method: immunoSEQ multiplex PCR. The sample includes about 170,000 clones, roughly 85% of them seen just once. The sample consisted of PBMCs or T cells enriched from blood (not recorded which). These receptors all stem from a woman between 65 and 79 years old in a cohort exposed to, infected with or recovered from COVID-19 (not recorded which). Each CDR3 is given with its conserved first and last residue. The D gene is left open where the match is weak. A row's size may be missing; if present it is once, few, many or a size class.

>.|TRBJ2-7|few|TRBV7-3
TGTGCCAGCAGCTTAGGACACTCCTACGAGCAGTACTTC
CASSLGHSYEQYF
>.|TRBJ2-1|.|TRBV7-2
TGTGCCAGCAGCTTATTCGCCAGCTACAATGAGCAGTTCTTC
CASSLFASYNEQFF
>.|TRBJ1-5|.|TRBV28
TGTGCCAGCAGTTTCAGGTTTAGTCGAAATCAGCCCCAGCATTTT
CASSFRFSRNQPQHF
>TRBD1|TRBJ1-1|once|TRBV30
TGTGCCTGGGCAGGGGGCGTTGAGAACACTGAAGCTTTCTTT
CAWAGGVENTEAFF
>TRBD2|TRBJ2-7|.|TRBV7-9
TGTGCCAGCAGCTTATACGTTGGAGGGCTAGCGGAGGTATACGAGCAGTACTTC
CASSLYVGGLAEVYEQYF
>.|TRBJ2-7|once|TRBV27
TGTGCCAGCAGTTCTCGCTACGAGCAGTACTTC
CASSSRYEQYF
>TRBD2|TRBJ2-1|.|TRBV9
TGTGCCAGCAGCACCGGACTAGCCGGTGAGCAGTTCTTC
CASSTGLAGEQFF
>.|TRBJ1-6|.|TRBV9
TGTGCCAGCAGCCCTTCGACGGGGAGAGCCCTCCACTTT
CASSPSTGRALHF
>.|TRBJ1-2|.|TRBV28
TGTGCCAGCAGTTTTCAATCGACAGTGGGCTACACCTTC
CASSFQSTVGYTF
>.|TRBJ2-5|.|TRBV7-9
TGTGCCAGCAGCTTAGGGGCTAGCGTAGGGGAGACCCAGTACTTC
CASSLGASVGETQYF
>TRBD1|TRBJ2-5|.|TRBV7-8
TGTGCCAGCAGCTTTACGACAGGGATTTCATGGGAGACCCAGTACTTC
CASSFTTGISWETQYF
>TRBD1|TRBJ1-5|.|TRBV19
TGTGCCAGTAGTTTAAGGACCGGGACAGCGAAGAATCAGCCCCAGCATTTT
CASSLRTGTAKNQPQHF
>.|TRBJ2-3|.|TRBV7-2
TGTGCCAGCAGCTTAGCCAGGGTGGTAGATACGCAGTATTTT
CASSLARVVDTQYF
>TRBD1|TRBJ1-2|.|TRBV28
TGTGCCAGCAGTGGCGGCAGGGGGTCCCTCTATGGCTACACCTTC
CASSGGRGSLYGYTF
>TRBD1|TRBJ1-1|.|TRBV18
TGTGCCAGCTCACCACGGGACAGGTGGGGATGGGCTGAAGCTTTCTTT
CASSPRDRWGWAEAFF
>TRBD1|TRBJ1-1|few|TRBV19
TGTGCCAGTAGTACTTCAGGGGGTCGGACTGAAGCTTTCTTT
CASSTSGGRTEAFF
>TRBD1|TRBJ2-3|.|TRBV5-1
TGCGCCAGCAGCCCAACAGGGGGGAACACAGATACGCAGTATTTT
CASSPTGGNTDTQYF
>.|TRBJ1-5|.|TRBV7-8
TGTGCCAGCAGCTTAGGGGCCGGGGGGCGGCAGCCCCAGCATTTT
CASSLGAGGRQPQHF
>.|TRBJ2-5|.|TRBV28
TGTGCCAGCAGTTCGCCAAACACGGAGACCCAGTACTTC
CASSSPNTETQYF
>.|TRBJ2-1|.|TRBV4-1
TGCGCCAGCAGCCAAGGACCCGGCAGGACAGTTGAGCAGTTCTTC
CASSQGPGRTVEQFF
>.|TRBJ1-6|.|TRBV28
TGTGCCAGCAGTCCTACGACGGGGGGAATAAACAATTCACCCCTCCACTTT
CASSPTTGGINNSPLHF
>.|TRBJ2-5|.|TRBV7-8
TGTGCCAGCAGCTTAAAGCCTTGGACAGAGGAGACCCAGTACTTC
CASSLKPWTEETQYF
>TRBD2|TRBJ2-7|.|TRBV14
TGTGCCAGCAGCCAAGTTACTAGCGGGAGACAGGAGCAGTACTTC
CASSQVTSGRQEQYF
>TRBD1|TRBJ2-2|.|TRBV24-1
TGTGCCACCAGTGATTTGGGGACAGGGGCGAACACCGGGGAGCTGTTTTTT
CATSDLGTGANTGELFF
>TRBD1|TRBJ2-7|.|TRBV9
TGTGCCAGCAGCGTGGGACAGAGCCTCACCTACGAGCAGTACTTC
CASSVGQSLTYEQYF
>.|TRBJ2-7|few|TRBV5-6
TGTGCCAGCAGCTTTACCCAGTTCTCCTACGAGCAGTACTTC
CASSFTQFSYEQYF
>.|TRBJ1-4|few|TRBV19
TGTGCCAGCCGTAGGGGAGGGGCGGATGAAAAACTGTTTTTT
CASRRGGADEKLFF
>.|TRBJ2-1|.|TRBV6-2/TRBV6-3
TGTGCCAGCAGCCCCTGGACTGAGCGGGCCCTCTCCTACAATGAGCAGTTCTTC
CASSPWTERALSYNEQFF
>.|TRBJ1-1|.|TRBV18
TGTGCCAGCTCACCACCGAGGAGGGGGAACACTGAAGCTTTCTTT
CASSPPRRGNTEAFF
>.|TRBJ2-3|.|TRBV2
TGTGCCAGCAGTGAAGATTCGGCAAAGGGGTCGGATACGCAGTATTTT
CASSEDSAKGSDTQYF
>TRBD1|TRBJ2-7|.|TRBV5-1
TGCGCCAGCAGCTTGGTGGCAGGGGGCTTCTCCTACGAGCAGTACTTC
CASSLVAGGFSYEQYF
>TRBD1|TRBJ2-7|.|TRBV7-2
TGTGCCAGCAGCTTAACACAGGGGCCCTACGAGCAGTACTTC
CASSLTQGPYEQYF
>.|TRBJ2-1|few|TRBV24-1
TGTGCCACCAGTGATTTGCCGGGCAGGGACTCCTACAATGAGCAGTTCTTC
CATSDLPGRDSYNEQFF
>.|TRBJ2-3|.|TRBV4-1
TGCGCCAGCAGCCGGACAACCCAGCCCTCTAGCACAGATACGCAGTATTTT
CASSRTTQPSSTDTQYF
>.|TRBJ1-1|.|TRBV7-9
TGTGCCAGCACCCGCGGAGAGGGGAACACTGAAGCTTTCTTT
CASTRGEGNTEAFF
>.|TRBJ1-2|.|TRBV7-9
TGTGCCAGCAGCTTAGGGCAGGGCCTTAACTATGGCTACACCTTC
CASSLGQGLNYGYTF
>TRBD1|TRBJ2-2|.|TRBV6-2/TRBV6-3
TGTGCCAGCAGCTGGGACAGGAACACCGGGGAGCTGTTTTTT
CASSWDRNTGELFF
>.|TRBJ1-3|.|TRBV19
TGTGCCAGTAGTATTATCGGGGAAAGAAACACCATATATTTT
CASSIIGERNTIYF
>.|TRBJ2-2|.|TRBV12-5
TGTGCTAGTGGAGAACAGGGCGCGCTCACCGGGGAGCTGTTTTTT
CASGEQGALTGELFF
>.|TRBJ2-5|.|TRBV7-6
TGTGCCAGCAGCCAGGCCGGAGAGACCCAGTACTTC
CASSQAGETQYF
>TRBD1|TRBJ1-2|.|TRBV24-1
TGTGCCACCAGTGATGGGGGGACAGACGACTATGGCTACACCTTC
CATSDGGTDDYGYTF
>TRBD2|TRBJ2-1|.|TRBV28
TGTGCCAGCAGTTCTAAACTAGCGGGAGTGGATGAGCAGTTCTTC
CASSSKLAGVDEQFF
>TRBD1|TRBJ1-5|.|TRBV5-1
TGCGCCAGCAGCTCTGGACAGGACAATCAGCCCCAGCATTTT
CASSSGQDNQPQHF
>.|TRBJ2-1|.|TRBV5-1
TGCGCCAGCAGCTTTGATAGCGGCAAGGGGAATGAGCAGTTCTTC
CASSFDSGKGNEQFF
>.|TRBJ2-3|few|TRBV19
TGTGCCAGTAGTTCCCAGGACAGACGCACAGATACGCAGTATTTT
CASSSQDRRTDTQYF
>.|TRBJ2-2|.|TRBV7-2
TGTGCCAGCAGCCGGGGACACAACACCGGGGAGCTGTTTTTT
CASSRGHNTGELFF
>.|TRBJ1-2|.|TRBV21-1
TGTGCCAGCAGCAAAGAGGGTCCAGGGAACTATGGCTACACCTTC
CASSKEGPGNYGYTF
>TRBD1|TRBJ2-7|.|TRBV19
TGTGCCAGTAGTATCTCAGGGGGCGTCGACGAGCAGTACTTC
CASSISGGVDEQYF
>.|TRBJ1-2|.|TRBV6-5
TGTGCCAGCAGTACTCGGACAGAGGGCTATGGCTACACCTTC
CASSTRTEGYGYTF
>TRBD2|TRBJ2-3|.|TRBV6-6
TGTGCCAGCAGCTGGCCTAGCGGGACCAACCAGGTCGGAGGCACAGATACGCAGTATTTT
CASSWPSGTNQVGGTDTQYF
>.|TRBJ2-2|.|TRBV24-1
TGTGCCACCAGTGACTCGACAGCGAACACCGGGGAGCTGTTTTTT
CATSDSTANTGELFF
>.|TRBJ2-1|.|TRBV21-1
TGTGCCAGCACCACCCACGTTTGGGGGAGGTCGGGCTATGAGCAGTTCTTC
CASTTHVWGRSGYEQFF
>.|TRBJ1-2|.|TRBV6-1
TGTGCCAGCAGTTCGCCTTACACGCTCTATGGCTACACCTTC
CASSSPYTLYGYTF
>TRBD1|TRBJ1-5|.|TRBV2
TGTGCCAGCGGGACAGGGAATCAGCCCCAGCATTTT
CASGTGNQPQHF
>.|TRBJ2-5|.|TRBV28
TGTGCCGCCGAGGGGAGGGAGACCCAGTACTTC
CAAEGRETQYF
>.|TRBJ2-3|.|TRBV5-1
TGCGCCAGCAGCTTGGGACTCCGCACAGATACGCAGTATTTT
CASSLGLRTDTQYF
>.|TRBJ1-5|.|TRBV28
TGTGCCAGCAGAACCCGGGTCGACGCCAATCAGCCCCAGCATTTT
CASRTRVDANQPQHF
>TRBD2|TRBJ2-3|.|TRBV4-2
TGTGCCAGCAGCCCCCGTGTTGAGGCTAGCGGGATGTTACGAGGAGGAGATACGCAGTATTTT
CASSPRVEASGMLRGGDTQYF
>.|TRBJ2-7|.|TRBV28
TGTGCCAGCAGTGGAAGGGGAATAGGGTCCTACGAGCAGTACTTC
CASSGRGIGSYEQYF
>.|TRBJ1-5|.|TRBV6-1
TGTGCCAGCAGTGCAAGCTACAGGGCAAGGAATCAGCCCCAGCATTTT
CASSASYRARNQPQHF